The rows below give T cell receptor beta chains drawn from one sample of a study of neurological immune-mediated disorders. TCRdb re-called the 5' RACE reads with MiXCR, one entry per CDR3 protein. The sample shows about 50,000 distinct CDR3 sequences, approximately 10% of them seen only once. Material: PBMCs. All receptors come from a man in his sixties or seventies with HTLV-1-associated myelopathy (HAM/TSP). Both conserved end residues are part of each CDR3. A D gene is named only where the DNA matches it firmly. Sizes are listed as how often the clone was seen (once, few, many) or a class if it is expanded.

15	TRBV12-3/TRBV12-4	-	many	TRBJ1-5	TGTGCCAGTGGGCAAATGGGGCGGAAGAATCAGCCCCAGCATTTT	CASGQMGRKNQPQHF
13	TRBV20-1	-	many	TRBJ1-2	TGCAGTGCTAGAGAAGTCCAGGGTGCGGGCTACACCTTC	CSAREVQGAGYTF
16	TRBV7-2	TRBD2	many	TRBJ2-2	TGTGCCAGCAGCGGCCGGGCGGGAGGCTTCACCGGGGAGCTGTTTTTT	CASSGRAGGFTGELFF
16	TRBV18	TRBD1	many	TRBJ1-6	TGTGCCAGCTCCCTACAGGGGAACTCCTATAATTCACCCCTCCACTTT	CASSLQGNSYNSPLHF
14	TRBV12-3/TRBV12-4	TRBD2	many	TRBJ2-5	TGTGCCAGCAGTCCTAGCGGGGGGGTGGAGACCCAGTACTTC	CASSPSGGVETQYF
15	TRBV4-3	-	many	TRBJ1-5	TGCGCCAGCAGCCCTACAGGGAATGGCAATCAGCCCCAGCATTTT	CASSPTGNGNQPQHF
14	TRBV19	TRBD2	many	TRBJ2-1	TGTGCCAGTGGAGCGGGAGTTTCATACAATGAGCAGTTCTTC	CASGAGVSYNEQFF
15	TRBV10-2	TRBD2	medium-sized	TRBJ2-1	TGCGCCAGCAGTGAGGGAGCGGGAGAAAGGAATGAGCAGTTCTTC	CASSEGAGERNEQFF
12	TRBV10-3	-	many	TRBJ2-7	TGTGCCATCAGTGAGTCCAGGGCCGAGCAGTACTTC	CAISESRAEQYF
13	TRBV18	-	many	TRBJ2-7	TGTGTCAGCTCACCAAGACGCGGGGACGAGCAGTACTTC	CVSSPRRGDEQYF
14	TRBV12-3/TRBV12-4	TRBD2	many	TRBJ2-3	TGTGCCAGCACCTTAGCGGGGTACACAGATACGCAGTATTTT	CASTLAGYTDTQYF
13	TRBV7-8	-	many	TRBJ1-4	TGTGCCAGCAGCTTAAAGACGGATGAAAAACTGTTTTTT	CASSLKTDEKLFF
11	TRBV2	-	many	TRBJ2-2	TGTGCCAGCAGTGTTACCGGGGAGCTGTTTTTT	CASSVTGELFF